The rows below give T cell receptor beta chains drawn from one sample of a study of Ad26.COV2.S vaccination and SARS-CoV-2 variants. Profiled with immunoSEQ multiplex PCR; TCRdb holds only in-frame clones, not every one. The data show 300,000 to 400,000 clones, with 85% to 90% seen just once and about 5% held by the top ten. Sequences were derived from peripheral blood, sampled in a trial of Ad26.COV2.S vaccine versus placebo. These receptors were collected from a person between 18 and 60 years old who received the Ad26.COV2.S COVID-19 vaccine or a placebo. Both conserved end residues are part of each CDR3. A D gene is named only where the DNA matches it firmly. Rows may omit the clone size; those that give it use once, few, many or a size class.

>-|TRBV9|TRBJ1-2|-
TGTGCCAGCAGCGGCGACATCCGAGCTAACTATGGCTACACCTTC
CASSGDIRANYGYTF
>-|TRBV11-3|TRBJ2-1|TRBD1
TGTGCCAGCAGCTTAGATGGGACAGAGTACAATGAGCAGTTCTTC
CASSLDGTEYNEQFF
>-|TRBV27|TRBJ2-7|-
TGTGCCAGCAGTTTATCGGGGGGCTTCGGGTCCTACGAGCAGTACTTC
CASSLSGGFGSYEQYF
>-|TRBV2|TRBJ2-7|-
TGTGCCAGCCGGGTGTACCTCTACGAGCAGTACTTC
CASRVYLYEQYF
>-|TRBV7-6|TRBJ2-1|-
TGTGCCAGCAGCTTAGCGGGGTTTTTCAACAATGAGCAGTTCTTC
CASSLAGFFNNEQFF
>-|TRBV18|TRBJ1-1|TRBD1
TGTGCCAGCTCGGAGACAGGGGGAAACACTGAAGCTTTCTTT
CASSETGGNTEAFF
>-|TRBV5-6|TRBJ2-3|TRBD1
TGTGCCAGCAGCCGACAGGGGTTTTGGGCAGATACGCAGTATTTT
CASSRQGFWADTQYF
>-|TRBV3-1/TRBV3-2|TRBJ2-1|-
TGTGCCAGCAGCTCACGGCCGAGGGGGAATGAGCAGTTCTTC
CASSSRPRGNEQFF
>-|TRBV2|TRBJ1-4|-
TGTGCCAGCAGTGAAGACGTTGCAACTAATGAAAAACTGTTTTTT
CASSEDVATNEKLFF
>-|TRBV7-9|TRBJ1-1|-
TGTGCCAGCAGCTACACAGGGTTGGCCACTGAAGCTTTCTTT
CASSYTGLATEAFF
>-|TRBV6-5|TRBJ2-7|TRBD1
TGTGCCAGCCTCCTAGAGGCAGGGGGCTGGTACGAGCAGTACTTC
CASLLEAGGWYEQYF
>-|TRBV2|TRBJ1-4|TRBD1
TGTGCCAGCATAGGCCGGACAGGGGCTGAAAAACTGTTTTTT
CASIGRTGAEKLFF
>-|TRBV15|TRBJ2-1|-
TGTGCCACCAGCAGAGAGAGGGCCTCGATCGCCCTCAATGAGCAGTTCTTC
CATSRERASIALNEQFF
>-|TRBV5-8|TRBJ2-7|-
TGTGCCAGCAGCTTGTTAGGGTCCGGCGACGAGCAGTACTTC
CASSLLGSGDEQYF
>-|TRBV27|TRBJ1-1|-
TGTGCCAGCAGTCCAGACTTGTTGGGGAGGAACACTGAAGCTTTCTTT
CASSPDLLGRNTEAFF
>-|TRBV9|TRBJ1-2|TRBD1
TGTGCCAGCAGCGTAGGGGGGACAGTTCACTATGGCTACACCTTC
CASSVGGTVHYGYTF
>-|TRBV5-1|TRBJ1-1|-
TGCGCCAGCAGCTGGGCGGGGAACACTGAAGCTTTCTTT
CASSWAGNTEAFF
>-|TRBV6-5|TRBJ1-2|TRBD1
TGTGCCAGCAGTAGCGGACAGGGTTTGAGCTATGGCTACACCTTC
CASSSGQGLSYGYTF
>-|TRBV6-5|TRBJ1-5|-
TGTGCCAGCAGTTCGGGGGCGGCGGGTCAGCCCCAGCATTTT
CASSSGAAGQPQHF
>-|TRBV5-1|TRBJ2-5|-
TGCGCCAGCAGCTTGGCCGAGGGGCAAGAGACCCAGTACTTC
CASSLAEGQETQYF
>-|TRBV24-1|TRBJ2-1|TRBD2
TGTGCCACCAGTCTAGCGGGGGCTTCCTACAATGAGCAGTTCTTC
CATSLAGASYNEQFF
>once|TRBV9|TRBJ2-2|-
TGTGCCAGCAGCGTAGCTGTAGGGGAGATAGGCGGGGAGCTGTTTTTT
CASSVAVGEIGGELFF
>-|TRBV28|TRBJ1-2|-
TGTGCCAGCAGTCGCGACAGTTACGATGGCTACACCTTC
CASSRDSYDGYTF
>-|TRBV7-2|TRBJ1-4|-
TGTGCCAGCAGCTTAGGTGGACGACAGACCGGGGAAAAACTGTTTTTT
CASSLGGRQTGEKLFF
>-|TRBV19|TRBJ2-2|TRBD2
TGTGCCAGTAGCCCTCGGGACAGGGGACTAGCGGGGGGGCACGGGGAGCTGTTTTTT
CASSPRDRGLAGGHGELFF
>-|TRBV7-2|TRBJ2-3|TRBD2
TGTGCCAGCAGCTTAGTTAGCGGGGGGGATACGCAGTATTTT
CASSLVSGGDTQYF
>once|TRBV5-4|TRBJ1-1|TRBD1
TGTGCCAGCAGCTGGGGACAGATGAACACTGAAGCTTTCTTT
CASSWGQMNTEAFF
>-|TRBV5-4|TRBJ1-1|-
TGTGCGACTCGGAGGGGCGCCTCTGAAGCTTTCTTT
CATRRGASEAFF
>-|TRBV7-7|TRBJ2-3|-
TGTGCCAGCAGCTTAGCCCACCTGGATACGCAGTATTTT
CASSLAHLDTQYF
>-|TRBV7-6|TRBJ1-2|TRBD1
TGTGCCAGCAGCCCCGGACAGGGCGGGTATGGCTACACCTTC
CASSPGQGGYGYTF
>-|TRBV7-6|TRBJ2-3|-
TGTGCCAGCAGCTCCAGGACAGCTAGCACAGATACGCAGTATTTT
CASSSRTASTDTQYF
>-|TRBV4-1|TRBJ2-2|-
TGCGCCAGCAGCCAGTCGGGACCCCCTGTCACCGGGGAGCTGTTTTTT
CASSQSGPPVTGELFF
>-|TRBV5-1|TRBJ2-3|TRBD1
TGCGCCAGCAGCTTATGGTCGACAGGGGCCGGCACAGATACGCAGTATTTT
CASSLWSTGAGTDTQYF
>-|TRBV30|TRBJ2-6|-
TGTGCCTGGACCGAGTCTGGGGCCAACGTCCTGACTTTC
CAWTESGANVLTF
>-|TRBV4-3|TRBJ2-7|TRBD1
TGCGCCAGCAGCCAAGACCTACAGGGGGCTTGGGAGCAGTACTTC
CASSQDLQGAWEQYF
>-|TRBV3-1/TRBV3-2|TRBJ2-7|-
TGTGCCAGCAGCCGGGAATACGAGCAGTACTTC
CASSREYEQYF
>-|TRBV7-8|TRBJ2-2|TRBD1
TGTGCCAGCAGTTTTGCGAAGGACAGGAATCCGATGATGGGCGGGGAGCTGTTTTTT
CASSFAKDRNPMMGGELFF
>-|TRBV3-1/TRBV3-2|TRBJ2-1|-
TGTGCCAGCAGCCAAACCTTCGATGAGCAGTTCTTC
CASSQTFDEQFF
>-|TRBV6-5|TRBJ2-2|-
TGTGCCCACGGGGGACAACTAGCAAGCACCGGGGAGCTGTTTTTT
CAHGGQLASTGELFF
>-|TRBV6-5|TRBJ2-7|-
TGTGCCAGCAGAATGCTCCCCTCCGAGCAGTACTTC
CASRMLPSEQYF
>-|TRBV7-9|TRBJ1-1|-
TGTGCCAGCAGTCCTGAGGAGAGAAGCACTGAAGCTTTCTTT
CASSPEERSTEAFF
>-|TRBV19|TRBJ1-1|-
TGTGCCAGTGGATATTCTTTTATGAACACTGAAGCTTTCTTT
CASGYSFMNTEAFF
>-|TRBV12-5|TRBJ2-2|-
TGTGCTAGTCGGAGGGACACCGGGGAGCTGTTTTTT
CASRRDTGELFF
>once|TRBV2|TRBJ1-1|-
TGTGCCAGCAGGAAAGCTATGAACACTGAAGCTTTCTTT
CASRKAMNTEAFF
>-|TRBV7-2|TRBJ2-2|TRBD2
TGTGCCAGCAGCCGTCGGACTAGCGGGTACACCGGGGAGCTGTTTTTT
CASSRRTSGYTGELFF
>few|TRBV4-1|TRBJ1-3|-
TGCGCCAGCAGCCAGGGGCCGGGACACCAAACAAACACCATATATTTT
CASSQGPGHQTNTIYF